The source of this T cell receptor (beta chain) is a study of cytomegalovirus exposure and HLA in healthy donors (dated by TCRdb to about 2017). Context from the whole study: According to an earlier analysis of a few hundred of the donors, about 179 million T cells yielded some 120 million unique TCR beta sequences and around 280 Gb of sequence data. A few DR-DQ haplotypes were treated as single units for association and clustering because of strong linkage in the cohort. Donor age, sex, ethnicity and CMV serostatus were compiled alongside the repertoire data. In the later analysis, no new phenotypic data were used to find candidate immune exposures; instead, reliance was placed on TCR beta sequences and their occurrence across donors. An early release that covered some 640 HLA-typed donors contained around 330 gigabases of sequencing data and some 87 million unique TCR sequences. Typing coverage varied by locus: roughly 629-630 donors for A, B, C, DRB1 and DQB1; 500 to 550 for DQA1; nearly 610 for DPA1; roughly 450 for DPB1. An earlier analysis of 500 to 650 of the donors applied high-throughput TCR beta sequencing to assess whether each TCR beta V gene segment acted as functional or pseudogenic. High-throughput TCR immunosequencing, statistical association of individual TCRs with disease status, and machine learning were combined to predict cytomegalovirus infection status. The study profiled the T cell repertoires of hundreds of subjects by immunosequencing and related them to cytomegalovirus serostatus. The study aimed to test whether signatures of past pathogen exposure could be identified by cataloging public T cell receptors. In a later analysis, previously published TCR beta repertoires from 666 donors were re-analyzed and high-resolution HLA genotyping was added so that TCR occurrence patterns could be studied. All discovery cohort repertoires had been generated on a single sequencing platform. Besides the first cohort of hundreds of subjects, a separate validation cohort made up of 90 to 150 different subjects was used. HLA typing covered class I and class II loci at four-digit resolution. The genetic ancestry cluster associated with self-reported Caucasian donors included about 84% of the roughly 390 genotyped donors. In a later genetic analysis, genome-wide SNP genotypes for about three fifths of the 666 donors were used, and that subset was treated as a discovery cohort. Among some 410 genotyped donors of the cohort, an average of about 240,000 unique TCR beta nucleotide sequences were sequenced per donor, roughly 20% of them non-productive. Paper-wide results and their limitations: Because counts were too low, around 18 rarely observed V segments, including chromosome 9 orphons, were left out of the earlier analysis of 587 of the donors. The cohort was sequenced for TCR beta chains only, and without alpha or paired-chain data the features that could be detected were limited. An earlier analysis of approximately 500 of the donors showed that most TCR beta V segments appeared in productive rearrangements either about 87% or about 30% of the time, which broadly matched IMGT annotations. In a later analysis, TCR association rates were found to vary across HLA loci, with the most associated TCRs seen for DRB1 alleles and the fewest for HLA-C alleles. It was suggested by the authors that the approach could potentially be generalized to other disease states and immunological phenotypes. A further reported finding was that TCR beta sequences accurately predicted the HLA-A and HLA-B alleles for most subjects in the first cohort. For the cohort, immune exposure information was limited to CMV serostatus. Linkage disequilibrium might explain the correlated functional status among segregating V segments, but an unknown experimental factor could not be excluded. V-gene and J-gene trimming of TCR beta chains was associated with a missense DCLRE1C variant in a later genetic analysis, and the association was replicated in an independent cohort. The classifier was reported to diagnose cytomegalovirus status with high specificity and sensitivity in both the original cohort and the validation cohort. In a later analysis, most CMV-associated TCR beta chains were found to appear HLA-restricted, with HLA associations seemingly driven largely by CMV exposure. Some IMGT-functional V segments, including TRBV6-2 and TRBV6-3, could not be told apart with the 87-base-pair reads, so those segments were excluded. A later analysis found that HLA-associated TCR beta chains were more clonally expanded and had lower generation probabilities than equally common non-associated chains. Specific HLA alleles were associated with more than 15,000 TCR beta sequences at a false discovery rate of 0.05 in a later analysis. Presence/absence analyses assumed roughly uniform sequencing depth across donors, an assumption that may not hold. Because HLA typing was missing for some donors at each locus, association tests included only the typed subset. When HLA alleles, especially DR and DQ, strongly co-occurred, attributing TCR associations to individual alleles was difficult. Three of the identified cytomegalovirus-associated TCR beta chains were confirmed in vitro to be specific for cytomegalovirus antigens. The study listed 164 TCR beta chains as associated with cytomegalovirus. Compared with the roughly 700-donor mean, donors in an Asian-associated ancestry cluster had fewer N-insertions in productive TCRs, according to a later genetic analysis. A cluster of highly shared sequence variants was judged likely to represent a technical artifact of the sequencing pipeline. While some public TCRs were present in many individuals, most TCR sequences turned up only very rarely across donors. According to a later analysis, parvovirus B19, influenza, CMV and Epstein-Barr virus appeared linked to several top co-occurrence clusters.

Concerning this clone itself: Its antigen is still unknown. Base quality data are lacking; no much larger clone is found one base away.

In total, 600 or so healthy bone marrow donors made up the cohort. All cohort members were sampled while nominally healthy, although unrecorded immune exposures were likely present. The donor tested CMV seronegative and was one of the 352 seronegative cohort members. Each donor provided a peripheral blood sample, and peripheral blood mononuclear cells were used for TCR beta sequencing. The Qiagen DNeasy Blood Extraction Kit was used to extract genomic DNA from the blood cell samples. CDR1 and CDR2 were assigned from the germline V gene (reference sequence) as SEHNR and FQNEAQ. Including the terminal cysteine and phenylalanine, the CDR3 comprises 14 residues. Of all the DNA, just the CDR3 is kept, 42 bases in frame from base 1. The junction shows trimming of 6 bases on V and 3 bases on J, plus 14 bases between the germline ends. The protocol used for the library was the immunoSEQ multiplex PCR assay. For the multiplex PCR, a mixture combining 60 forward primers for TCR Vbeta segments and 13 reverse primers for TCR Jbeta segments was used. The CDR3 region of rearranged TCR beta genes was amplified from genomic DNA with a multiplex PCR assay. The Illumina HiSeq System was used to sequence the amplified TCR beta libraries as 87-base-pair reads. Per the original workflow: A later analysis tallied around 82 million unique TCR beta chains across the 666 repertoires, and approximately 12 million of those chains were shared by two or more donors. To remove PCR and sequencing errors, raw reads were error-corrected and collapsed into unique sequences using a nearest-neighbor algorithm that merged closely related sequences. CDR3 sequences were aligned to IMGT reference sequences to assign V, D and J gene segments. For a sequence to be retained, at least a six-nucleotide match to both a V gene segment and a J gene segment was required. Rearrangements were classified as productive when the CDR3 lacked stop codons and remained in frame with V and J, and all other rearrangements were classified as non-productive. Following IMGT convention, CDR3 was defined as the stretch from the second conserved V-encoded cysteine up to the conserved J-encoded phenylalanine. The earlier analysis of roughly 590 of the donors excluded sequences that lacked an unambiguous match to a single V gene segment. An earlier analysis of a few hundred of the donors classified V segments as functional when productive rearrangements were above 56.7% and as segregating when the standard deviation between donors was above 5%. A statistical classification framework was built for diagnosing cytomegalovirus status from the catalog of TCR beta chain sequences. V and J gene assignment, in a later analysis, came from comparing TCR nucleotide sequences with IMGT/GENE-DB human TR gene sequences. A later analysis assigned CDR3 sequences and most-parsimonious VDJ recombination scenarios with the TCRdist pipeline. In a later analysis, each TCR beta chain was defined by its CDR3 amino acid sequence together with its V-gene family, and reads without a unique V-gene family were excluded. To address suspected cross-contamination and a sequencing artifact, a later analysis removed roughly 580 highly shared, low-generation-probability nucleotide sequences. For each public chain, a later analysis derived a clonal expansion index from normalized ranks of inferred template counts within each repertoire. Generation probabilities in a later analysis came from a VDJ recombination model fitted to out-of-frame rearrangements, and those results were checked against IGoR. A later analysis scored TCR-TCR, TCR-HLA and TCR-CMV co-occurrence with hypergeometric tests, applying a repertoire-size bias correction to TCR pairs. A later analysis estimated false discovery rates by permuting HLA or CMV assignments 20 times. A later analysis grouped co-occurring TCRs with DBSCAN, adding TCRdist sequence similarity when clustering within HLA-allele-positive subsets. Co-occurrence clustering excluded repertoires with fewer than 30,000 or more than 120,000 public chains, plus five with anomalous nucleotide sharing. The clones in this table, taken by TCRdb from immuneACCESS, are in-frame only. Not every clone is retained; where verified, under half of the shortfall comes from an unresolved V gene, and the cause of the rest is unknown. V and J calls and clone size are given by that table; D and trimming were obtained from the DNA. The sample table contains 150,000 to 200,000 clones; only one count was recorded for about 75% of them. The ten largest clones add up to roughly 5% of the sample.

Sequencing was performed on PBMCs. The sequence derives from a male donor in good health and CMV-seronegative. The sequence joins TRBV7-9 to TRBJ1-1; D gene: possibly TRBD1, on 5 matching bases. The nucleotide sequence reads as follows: TGTGCCAGCAGACACACAACAGGAGACACTGAAGCTTTCTTT. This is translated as CASRHTTGDTEAFF.